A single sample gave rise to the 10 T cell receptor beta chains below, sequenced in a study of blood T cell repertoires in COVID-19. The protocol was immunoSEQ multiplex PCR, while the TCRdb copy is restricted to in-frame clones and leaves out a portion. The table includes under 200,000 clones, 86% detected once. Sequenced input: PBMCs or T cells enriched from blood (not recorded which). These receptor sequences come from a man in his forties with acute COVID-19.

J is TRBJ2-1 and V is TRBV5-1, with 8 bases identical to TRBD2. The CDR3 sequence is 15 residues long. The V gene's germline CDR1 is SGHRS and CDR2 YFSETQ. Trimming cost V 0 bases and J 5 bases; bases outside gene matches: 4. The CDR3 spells CASSLAGTRHNEQFF. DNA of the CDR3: TGCGCCAGCAGCTTGGCTGGGACTAGGCACAATGAGCAGTTCTTC. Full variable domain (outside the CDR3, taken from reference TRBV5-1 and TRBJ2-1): KAGVTQTPRYLIKTRGQQVTLSCSPISGHRSVSWYQQTPGQGLQFLFEYFSETQRNKGNFPGRFSGRQFSNSRSEMNVSTLELGDSALYLCASSLAGTRHNEQFFGPGTRLTVL.

The CDR3 DNA sequence: TGTGCCAGCGCTCGACTGGAGCAGTACTTC. Protein sequence: CASARLEQYF. This rearrangement joins TRBV2 to TRBJ2-7; D gene unclear. This CDR3 contains 10 residues. Trimming stripped 8 bases from V and 7 bases from J, with 9 bases between. CDR1 and CDR2 (germline): SNHLY, FYNNEI. Full variable domain (remainder filled in from reference TRBV2 and TRBJ2-7): EPEVTQTPSHQVTQMGQEVILRCVPISNHLYFYWYRQILGQKVEFLVSFYNNEISEKSEIFDDQFSVERPDGSNFTLKIRSTKLEDSAMYFCASARLEQYFGPGTRLTVT.

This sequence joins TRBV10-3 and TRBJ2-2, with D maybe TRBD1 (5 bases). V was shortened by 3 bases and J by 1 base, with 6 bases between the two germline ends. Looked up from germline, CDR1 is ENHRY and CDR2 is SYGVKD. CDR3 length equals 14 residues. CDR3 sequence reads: CAISEDRNTGELFF. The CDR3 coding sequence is TGTGCCATCAGTGAAGACAGGAACACCGGGGAGCTGTTTTTT.

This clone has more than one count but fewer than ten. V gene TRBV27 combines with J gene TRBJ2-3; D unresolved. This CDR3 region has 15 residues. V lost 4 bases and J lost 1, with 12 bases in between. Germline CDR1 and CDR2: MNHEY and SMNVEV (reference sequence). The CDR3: CASSSGTVRTDTQYF. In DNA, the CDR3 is TGTGCCAGCAGTTCAGGCACTGTCCGCACAGATACGCAGTATTTT.

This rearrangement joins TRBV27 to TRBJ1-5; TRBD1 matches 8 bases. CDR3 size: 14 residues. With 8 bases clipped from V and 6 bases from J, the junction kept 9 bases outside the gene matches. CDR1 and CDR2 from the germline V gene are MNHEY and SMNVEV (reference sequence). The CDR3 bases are TGTGCCAGCGGACTCACAGGGGGGATTCAGCCCCAGCATTTT. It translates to CASGLTGGIQPQHF.

CDR3 nucleotide sequence: TGTGCCAGCAGTCCGGGACTAGCGGGAGATTCCTACGAGCAGTACTTC. Amino acids: CASSPGLAGDSYEQYF. The V gene is TRBV9, the J gene TRBJ2-7; 14 bases map to TRBD2. There are 16 residues in the CDR3. After removal of 5 bases from V and 1 base from J, the junction contained 5 bases not matched to a gene. Germline assignment: CDR1 SGDLS and CDR2 YYNGEE.

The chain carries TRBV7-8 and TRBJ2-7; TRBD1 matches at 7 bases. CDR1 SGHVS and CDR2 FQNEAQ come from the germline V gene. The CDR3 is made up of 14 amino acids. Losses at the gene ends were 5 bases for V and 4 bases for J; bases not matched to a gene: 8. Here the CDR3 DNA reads TGTGCCAGCAGCCCGACAGGGAGACATTACGAGCAGTACTTC. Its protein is CASSPTGRHYEQYF.

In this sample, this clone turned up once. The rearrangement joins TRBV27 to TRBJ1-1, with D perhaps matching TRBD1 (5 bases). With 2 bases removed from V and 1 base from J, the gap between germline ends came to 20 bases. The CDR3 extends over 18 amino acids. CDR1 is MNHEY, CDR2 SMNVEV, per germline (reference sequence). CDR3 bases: TGTGCCAGCAGTTTACGGGGAGGGCCGCGCAGGGCGAACACTGAAGCTTTCTTT. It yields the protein CASSLRGGPRRANTEAFF.

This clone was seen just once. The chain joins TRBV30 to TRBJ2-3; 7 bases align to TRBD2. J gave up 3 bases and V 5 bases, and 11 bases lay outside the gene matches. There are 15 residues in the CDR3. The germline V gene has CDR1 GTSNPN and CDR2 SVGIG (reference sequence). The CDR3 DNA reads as TGTGCCTGGGGGAGGGCTAGGATCGAAACAGATACGCAGTATTTT. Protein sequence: CAWGRARIETDTQYF.

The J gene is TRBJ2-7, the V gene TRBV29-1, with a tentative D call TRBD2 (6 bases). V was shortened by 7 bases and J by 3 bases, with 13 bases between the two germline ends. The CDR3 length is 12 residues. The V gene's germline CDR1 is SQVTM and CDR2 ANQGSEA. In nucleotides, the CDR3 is TGCAGCGCGGCCAGCGGGCTCTACGAGCAGTACTTC. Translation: CSAASGLYEQYF.